A selection of T cell receptor beta chains follows, all from one sample in a study of blood T cell repertoires in COVID-19. Data came from immunoSEQ multiplex PCR; TCRdb stores just in-frame clones and leaves some out. This table holds around 56,000 clones, approximately 81% found once. Source material: peripheral blood. The receptors come from a woman aged 80 or older with active or convalescent COVID-19. Each CDR3 is given with its conserved first and last residue. Fields, in order: J gene, V gene, clone size, D gene, CDR3 DNA, CDR3 protein. D genes are given only for firm matches. The size field is filled for only some rows; it gives once, few, many or a size class.

J gene: TRBJ1-6
V gene: TRBV11-2
clone size: NA
D gene: TRBD1
CDR3 DNA: TGTGCCAGCACAGCACAGGGGTATAATTCACCCCTCCACTTT
CDR3 protein: CASTAQGYNSPLHF

J gene: TRBJ2-1
V gene: TRBV28
clone size: NA
D gene: TRBD1
CDR3 DNA: TGTGCCAGCAGTTTTGACCAGGGGGCCTACAATGAGCAGTTCTTC
CDR3 protein: CASSFDQGAYNEQFF

J gene: TRBJ1-1
V gene: TRBV20-1
clone size: NA
D gene: NA
CDR3 DNA: TGCAGGGCACAGGGCGGTACTGAAGCTTTCTTT
CDR3 protein: CRAQGGTEAFF

J gene: TRBJ2-1
V gene: TRBV9
clone size: NA
D gene: TRBD2
CDR3 DNA: TGTGCCAGCAGCGTAGCGGGACTAGCGGGGGTTTACAATGAGCAGTTCTTC
CDR3 protein: CASSVAGLAGVYNEQFF

J gene: TRBJ2-2
V gene: TRBV4-1
clone size: NA
D gene: NA
CDR3 DNA: TGCGCCAGCAGCCGACAGACCGACACCGGGGAGCTGTTTTTT
CDR3 protein: CASSRQTDTGELFF

J gene: TRBJ1-4
V gene: TRBV6-5
clone size: NA
D gene: NA
CDR3 DNA: TGTGCCAGCACAACGCAAGACGGGTCTGAAAAACTGTTTTTT
CDR3 protein: CASTTQDGSEKLFF

J gene: TRBJ1-1
V gene: TRBV7-9
clone size: NA
D gene: NA
CDR3 DNA: TGTGCCAGCAGCTCCCAGACAGAAGCTTTCTTT
CDR3 protein: CASSSQTEAFF

J gene: TRBJ1-1
V gene: TRBV6-2/TRBV6-3
clone size: NA
D gene: TRBD1
CDR3 DNA: TGTGCCAGCAGTTACGTTACAGGGGCCCCTGGGTACACTGAAGCTTTCTTT
CDR3 protein: CASSYVTGAPGYTEAFF

J gene: TRBJ2-7
V gene: TRBV28
clone size: NA
D gene: TRBD2
CDR3 DNA: TGTGCCAGCAGTTTTCCCGGACTAGCGATGTACTTC
CDR3 protein: CASSFPGLAMYF

J gene: TRBJ1-2
V gene: TRBV10-3
clone size: NA
D gene: NA
CDR3 DNA: TGTGCCATCATCTCCAATCTGGATAGGGGGAGCTACACCTTC
CDR3 protein: CAIISNLDRGSYTF

J gene: TRBJ1-3
V gene: TRBV3-1/TRBV3-2
clone size: few
D gene: NA
CDR3 DNA: TGTGCCAGCAGCCAAGTTCTGGTAGACAGAAACACCATATATTTT
CDR3 protein: CASSQVLVDRNTIYF

J gene: TRBJ2-5
V gene: TRBV29-1
clone size: NA
D gene: NA
CDR3 DNA: TGCAGCGGGCGACGGGGCGGGCAGGGGGAGACCCAGTACTTC
CDR3 protein: CSGRRGGQGETQYF

J gene: TRBJ1-2
V gene: TRBV3-1/TRBV3-2
clone size: NA
D gene: TRBD1
CDR3 DNA: TGTGCCAGCAGCCAAGCGGACAGGGTTTATGGCTACACCTTC
CDR3 protein: CASSQADRVYGYTF

J gene: TRBJ2-7
V gene: TRBV9
clone size: NA
D gene: TRBD1
CDR3 DNA: TGTGCCAGCAGCAGAACCGGGACAGGACCCTACGAGCAGTACTTC
CDR3 protein: CASSRTGTGPYEQYF

J gene: TRBJ2-5
V gene: TRBV12-3/TRBV12-4
clone size: NA
D gene: NA
CDR3 DNA: TGTGCCAGCAGCCCCTCGGAGACCCAGTACTTC
CDR3 protein: CASSPSETQYF

J gene: TRBJ2-1
V gene: TRBV7-2
clone size: NA
D gene: NA
CDR3 DNA: TGTGCCAGCAGCCGGGGACTGGATACGAATGAGCAGTTCTTC
CDR3 protein: CASSRGLDTNEQFF

J gene: TRBJ1-5
V gene: TRBV15
clone size: NA
D gene: NA
CDR3 DNA: TGTGCCACCAGCAGAGATCCACCTACGGCGGGGAATCAGCCCCAGCATTTT
CDR3 protein: CATSRDPPTAGNQPQHF

J gene: TRBJ1-1
V gene: TRBV2
clone size: NA
D gene: NA
CDR3 DNA: TGTGCCAGCAGTGACACAAACTATAACACTGAAGCTTTCTTT
CDR3 protein: CASSDTNYNTEAFF

J gene: TRBJ2-7
V gene: TRBV5-1
clone size: NA
D gene: TRBD2
CDR3 DNA: TGCGCCAGCAGCCCCGGGACTAGCGGGCCGACCTACGAGCAGTACTTC
CDR3 protein: CASSPGTSGPTYEQYF

J gene: TRBJ1-2
V gene: TRBV29-1
clone size: NA
D gene: NA
CDR3 DNA: TGCAGCGTTCCTCGGACAGAAACCTATGGCTACACCTTC
CDR3 protein: CSVPRTETYGYTF